This T cell receptor beta chain was documented in a study of regulatory T cells in long-lasting Graves disease. For the study at large: In persistent Graves' disease, antithyroid drugs had been taken for over 5 years and TSH receptor antibodies stayed positive.

Notes on the study in general: Relative to new patients (966), persistent patients exhibited greater sharing of public clonotypes (around 2,500).

Arm-PCR of CDR3 regions with iRepertoire HTBI primers generated TCR beta libraries. From the multiplex PCR reads, TCRdb called clonotypes with MiXCR, one entry per CDR3 protein. The sample shows fewer than 400,000 distinct CDR3 sequences, around 21% of them seen only once. As for this clonotype: Its antigen is not identified.

Time point described: persistent/refractory GD, antithyroid drugs over 5 years with positive TRAb. PBMCs were the source of the RNA used for TCR sequencing. The material was peripheral blood mononuclear cells (PBMCs), obtained when the disease was refractory, from a patient treated with antithyroid drugs. The clonotype originates from a female donor with Graves disease.

CDR3 nucleotide sequence: TGCGCCAGCAGCTTGGTCCCAACAGGGAATGAAAAACTGTTTTTT. Amino acid sequence: CASSLVPTGNEKLFF. V and J are TRBV5-1 and TRBJ1-4; maybe TRBD1 (6 bases). CDR3 length equals 15 residues. From germline, CDR1 is SGHRS and CDR2 YFSETQ. V dropped 0 bases and J dropped 5 bases, with 11 bases sitting between them.